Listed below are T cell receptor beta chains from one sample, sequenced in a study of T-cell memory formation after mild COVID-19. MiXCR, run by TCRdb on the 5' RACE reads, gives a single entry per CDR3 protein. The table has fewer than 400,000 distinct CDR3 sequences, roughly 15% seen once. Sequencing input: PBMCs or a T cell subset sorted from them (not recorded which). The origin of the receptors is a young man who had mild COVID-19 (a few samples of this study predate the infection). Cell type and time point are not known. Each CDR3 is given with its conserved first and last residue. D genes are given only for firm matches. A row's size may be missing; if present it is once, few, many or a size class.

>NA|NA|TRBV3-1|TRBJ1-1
CASSQEATPNTEAFF
TGTGCCAGCAGCCAAGAAGCGACTCCGAACACTGAAGCTTTCTTT
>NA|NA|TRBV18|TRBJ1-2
CASSPSDSRGSTF
TGTGCCAGCTCCCCGTCGGACTCCCGAGGGAGCACCTTC
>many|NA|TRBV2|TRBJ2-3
CASSEPHQDTQYF
TGTGCCAGCAGTGAACCCCACCAAGATACGCAGTATTTT
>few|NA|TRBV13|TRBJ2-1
CASSPYYNEQFF
TGTGCCAGCAGCCCCTATTACAATGAGCAGTTCTTC
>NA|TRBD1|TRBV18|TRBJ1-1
CASSPTGTGGLHEAFF
TGTGCCAGCTCACCAACCGGGACAGGGGGGCTGCATGAAGCTTTCTTT
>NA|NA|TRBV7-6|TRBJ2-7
CASSDYNYEQYF
TGTGCCAGCTCGGACTATAACTACGAGCAGTACTTC
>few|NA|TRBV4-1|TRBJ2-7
CASSSGISYEQYF
TGCGCCAGCAGCTCCGGGATCTCCTACGAGCAGTACTTC
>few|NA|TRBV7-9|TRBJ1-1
CASSWQPEAFF
TGTGCCAGCAGCTGGCAGCCGGAAGCTTTCTTT
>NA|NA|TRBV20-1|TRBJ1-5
CSARRELNQPQHF
TGCAGTGCTAGGCGGGAGCTCAATCAGCCCCAGCATTTT
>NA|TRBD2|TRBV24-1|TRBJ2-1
CATTEAGGPGQYNEQFF
TGTGCCACCACCGAAGCGGGGGGGCCCGGTCAGTACAATGAGCAGTTCTTC
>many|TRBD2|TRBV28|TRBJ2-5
CASRAGGSQETQYF
TGTGCCAGCCGAGCGGGGGGCTCCCAAGAGACCCAGTACTTC
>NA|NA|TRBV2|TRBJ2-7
CASSYRDPSEQYF
TGTGCCAGCAGTTATCGGGATCCGTCCGAGCAGTACTTC
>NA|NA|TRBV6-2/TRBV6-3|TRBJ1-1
CASKNTEAFF
TGTGCCAGCAAGAACACTGAAGCTTTCTTT
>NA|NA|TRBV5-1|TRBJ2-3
CASSLGTTDTQYF
TGCGCCAGCAGCCTCGGGACTACAGATACGCAGTATTTT
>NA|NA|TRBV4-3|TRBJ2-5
CASSQEVGYQETQYF
TGCGCCAGCAGCCAAGAAGTGGGGTACCAAGAGACCCAGTACTTC
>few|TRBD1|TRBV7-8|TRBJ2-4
CASSSGQGWVKNIQYF
TGTGCCAGCAGCTCAGGACAGGGGTGGGTCAAAAACATTCAGTACTTC
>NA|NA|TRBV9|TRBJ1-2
CASSVGGDDGDTF
TGTGCCAGCAGCGTAGGAGGGGACGATGGCGACACCTTC
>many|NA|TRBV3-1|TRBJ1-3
CASSQGDGGNTIYF
TGTGCCAGCAGCCAAGGGGACGGTGGAAACACCATATATTTT
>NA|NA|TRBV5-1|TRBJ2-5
CASSFTPAQGETQYF
TGCGCCAGCAGCTTTACCCCTGCCCAGGGGGAGACCCAGTACTTC
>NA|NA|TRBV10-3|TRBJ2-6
CAISESLPRNSGANVLTF
TGTGCCATCAGTGAGTCCCTCCCGCGGAACTCTGGGGCCAACGTCCTGACTTTC
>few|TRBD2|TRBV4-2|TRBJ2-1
CASSQGSGAVYNEQFF
TGTGCCAGCAGCCAGGGCAGCGGGGCTGTCTACAATGAGCAGTTCTTC
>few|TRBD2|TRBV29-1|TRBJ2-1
CSVEDLGGEYNEQFF
TGCAGCGTTGAAGATCTTGGGGGGGAATACAATGAGCAGTTCTTC
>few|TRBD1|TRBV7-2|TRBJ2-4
CASSSGQLGIQYF
TGTGCCAGCAGCTCGGGACAGCTCGGCATTCAGTACTTC
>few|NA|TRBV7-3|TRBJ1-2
CASSLRAGDGYTF
TGTGCCAGCAGCTTAAGGGCAGGGGATGGCTACACCTTC
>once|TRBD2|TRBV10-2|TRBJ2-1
CASSDLAGAYNEQFF
TGCGCCAGCAGTGACTTAGCGGGGGCCTACAATGAGCAGTTCTTC
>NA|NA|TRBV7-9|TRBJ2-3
CASTFLGRADTQYF
TGTGCCAGCACCTTTTTGGGCAGGGCAGATACGCAGTATTTT
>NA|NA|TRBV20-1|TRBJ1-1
CSARDRGAGERRPLF
TGCAGTGCTAGAGATAGAGGCGCAGGGGAGCGGAGGCCTCTCTTT
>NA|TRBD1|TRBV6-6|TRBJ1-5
CASSPQGTGWNQPQHF
TGTGCCAGCAGCCCCCAGGGGACAGGCTGGAATCAGCCCCAGCATTTT
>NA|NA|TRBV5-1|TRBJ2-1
CASSLVGPAGNEQFF
TGCGCCAGCAGCTTGGTTGGCCCCGCGGGTAATGAGCAGTTCTTC
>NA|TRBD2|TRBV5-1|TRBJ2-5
CASSQGTSQETQYF
TGCGCCAGCAGTCAAGGGACTAGCCAAGAGACCCAGTACTTC
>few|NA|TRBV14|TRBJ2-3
CASSQVWEDTQYF
TGTGCCAGCAGCCAAGTCTGGGAGGATACGCAGTATTTT
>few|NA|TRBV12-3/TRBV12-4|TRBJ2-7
CASRGTGTVTYEQYF
TGTGCCAGCAGAGGGACCGGGACGGTGACCTACGAGCAGTACTTC